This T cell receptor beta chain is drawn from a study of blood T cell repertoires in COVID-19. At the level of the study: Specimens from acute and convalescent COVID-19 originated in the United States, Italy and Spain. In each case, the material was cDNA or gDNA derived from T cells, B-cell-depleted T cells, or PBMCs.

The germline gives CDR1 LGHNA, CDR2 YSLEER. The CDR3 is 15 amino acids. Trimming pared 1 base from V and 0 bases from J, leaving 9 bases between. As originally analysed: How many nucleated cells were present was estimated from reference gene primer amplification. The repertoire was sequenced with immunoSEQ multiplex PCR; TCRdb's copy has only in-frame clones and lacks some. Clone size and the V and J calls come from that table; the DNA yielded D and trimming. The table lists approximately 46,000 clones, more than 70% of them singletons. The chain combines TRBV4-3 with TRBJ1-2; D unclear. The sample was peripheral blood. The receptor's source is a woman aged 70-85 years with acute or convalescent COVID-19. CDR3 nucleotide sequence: TGCGCCAGCAGCCAAGTATCTAGCGCTAACTATGGCTACACCTTC. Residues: CASSQVSSANYGYTF.